This T cell receptor beta chain was recovered during a study of CXCR3-negative and CXCR3-positive naive CD8 T cells. Concerning this clonotype: The antigen remains unidentified.

TRB cDNA libraries were made by UMI-labeled 5' RACE. TCRdb re-analyzed the 5' RACE reads; it lists each CDR3 protein once, without DNA. This sample carries 90,000 to 100,000 distinct CDR3 sequences, with approximately 1.5% going to the ten biggest clones. This CDR3 has 11 amino acids. Per the germline V gene, CDR1 is SQVTM and CDR2 is ANQGSEA. Overall study results and limits: CXCR3-positive naive cells had more hydrophobic TRB CDR3s than CXCR3-negative naive cells.

The genes are TRBV29-1 and TRBJ1-1. This TCR was sampled from a human donor in good health. Some clones in this sample may be carry-over from other donors' samples. Input material: naive CXCR3- CD8+ T cells from blood. Subset reported: CD45RO-CCR7+CD27+CD95- naive CD8+ T cells lacking CXCR3 (TNR3-). CDR3 region: CSVELGTEAFF.